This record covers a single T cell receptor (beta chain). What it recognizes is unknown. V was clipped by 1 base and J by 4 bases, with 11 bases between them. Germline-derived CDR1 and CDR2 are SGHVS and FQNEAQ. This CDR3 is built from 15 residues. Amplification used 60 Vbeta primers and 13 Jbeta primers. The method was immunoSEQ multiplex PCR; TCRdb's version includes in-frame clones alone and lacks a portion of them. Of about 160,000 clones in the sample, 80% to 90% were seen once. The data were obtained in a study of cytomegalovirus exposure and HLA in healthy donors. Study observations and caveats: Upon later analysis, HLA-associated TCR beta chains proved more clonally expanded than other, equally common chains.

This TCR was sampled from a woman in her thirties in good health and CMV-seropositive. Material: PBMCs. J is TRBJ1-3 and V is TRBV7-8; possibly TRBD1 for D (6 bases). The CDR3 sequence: CASSLGLGQGNTIYF. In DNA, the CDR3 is TGTGCCAGCAGCTTAGGCCTAGGACAGGGAAACACCATATATTTT.